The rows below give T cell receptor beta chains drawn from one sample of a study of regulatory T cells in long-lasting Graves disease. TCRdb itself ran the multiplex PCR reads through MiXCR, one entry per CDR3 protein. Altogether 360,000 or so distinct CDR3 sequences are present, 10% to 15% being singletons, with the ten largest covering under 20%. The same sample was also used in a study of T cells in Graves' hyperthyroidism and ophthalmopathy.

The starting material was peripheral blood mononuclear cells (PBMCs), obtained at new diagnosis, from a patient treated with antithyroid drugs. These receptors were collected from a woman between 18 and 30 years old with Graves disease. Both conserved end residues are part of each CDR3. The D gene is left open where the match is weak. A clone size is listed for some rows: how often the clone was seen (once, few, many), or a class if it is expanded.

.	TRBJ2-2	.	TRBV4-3	CASSQDTGPTGELFF	TGCGCCAGCAGCCAAGATACGGGCCCAACCGGGGAGCTGTTTTTT
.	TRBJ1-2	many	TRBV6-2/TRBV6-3	CASRTGDGYYGYTF	TGTGCCAGCAGAACCGGGGACGGCTACTATGGCTACACCTTC
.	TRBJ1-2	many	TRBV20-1	CSARDIVRYGYTF	TGCAGTGCTAGAGATATCGTTCGCTATGGCTACACCTTC
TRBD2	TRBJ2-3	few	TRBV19	CASRPGLAGLTDTQYF	TGTGCCAGTCGCCCGGGACTAGCGGGACTCACAGATACGCAGTATTTT
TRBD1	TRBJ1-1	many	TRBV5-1	CASRRGTANTEAFF	TGCGCCAGCAGACGAGGGACAGCCAACACTGAAGCTTTCTTT
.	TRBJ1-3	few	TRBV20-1	CSARFRDSSGNTIYF	TGCAGTGCTAGATTCAGGGATAGCTCTGGAAACACCATATATTTT
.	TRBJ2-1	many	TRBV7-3	CASSGGGSYNEQFF	TGTGCCAGCTCGGGGGGCGGCTCCTACAATGAGCAGTTCTTC
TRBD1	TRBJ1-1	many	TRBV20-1	CSAPGTDRTEAFF	TGCAGTGCTCCCGGGACAGATCGCACTGAAGCTTTCTTT
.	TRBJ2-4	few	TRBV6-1	CASSAKNIQYF	TGTGCCAGCAGTGCGAAAAACATTCAGTACTTC
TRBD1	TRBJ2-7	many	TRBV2	CASSKRDSSYEQYF	TGTGCCAGCAGTAAACGGGACAGCTCCTACGAGCAGTACTTC
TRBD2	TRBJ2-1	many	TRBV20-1	CSARDLNGLVFYNEQFF	TGCAGTGCTAGAGATCTTAACGGACTAGTTTTCTACAATGAGCAGTTCTTC
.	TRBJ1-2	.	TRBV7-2	CASSLSRVYGYTF	TGTGCCAGCAGCTTAAGCAGGGTCTATGGCTACACCTTC
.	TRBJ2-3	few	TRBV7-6	CASSQTGADTQYF	TGTGCCAGCAGCCAAACGGGAGCAGATACGCAGTATTTT
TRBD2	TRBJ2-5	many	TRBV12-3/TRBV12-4	CASSHPSGGIQETQYF	TGTGCCAGCAGTCACCCCAGCGGGGGGATCCAAGAGACCCAGTACTTC
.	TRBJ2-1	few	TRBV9	CASSDSWERFRNEQFF	TGTGCCAGCAGCGATTCGTGGGAGAGGTTCCGGAATGAGCAGTTCTTC
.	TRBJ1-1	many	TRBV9	CASSVDSGRGAGEAFF	TGTGCCAGCAGCGTAGATAGTGGTCGAGGGGCGGGTGAAGCTTTCTTT
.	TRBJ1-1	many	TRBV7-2	CASRINTEAFF	TGTGCCAGCAGGATTAACACTGAAGCTTTCTTT
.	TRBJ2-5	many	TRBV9	CASSVSLGSGEETQYF	TGTGCCAGCAGCGTATCTCTGGGGAGCGGTGAGGAGACCCAGTACTTC
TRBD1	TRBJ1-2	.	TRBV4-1	CASSHDLDRGLYGYTF	TGCGCCAGCAGCCACGACCTTGACAGGGGGCTCTATGGCTACACCTTC
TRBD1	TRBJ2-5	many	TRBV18	CASSPRDRLQETQYF	TGTGCCAGCTCACCAAGGGACAGGTTACAAGAGACCCAGTACTTC
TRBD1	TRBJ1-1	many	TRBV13	CASSFGQGGTEAFF	TGTGCCAGCAGCTTCGGACAGGGAGGCACTGAAGCTTTCTTT
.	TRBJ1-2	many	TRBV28	CASSLGQTAANYGYTF	TGTGCCAGCAGTCTCGGACAGACCGCAGCTAACTATGGCTACACCTTC
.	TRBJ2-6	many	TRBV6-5	CASSYDPSSGANVLTF	TGTGCCAGCAGTTACGACCCCAGCTCTGGGGCCAACGTCCTGACTTTC
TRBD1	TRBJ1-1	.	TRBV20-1	CSAREYYRGQNTEAFF	TGCAGTGCTAGAGAATATTACAGGGGGCAGAACACTGAAGCTTTCTTT
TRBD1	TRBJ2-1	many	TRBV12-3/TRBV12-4	CASSDRGSYNEQFF	TGTGCCAGCAGTGACAGGGGGTCCTACAATGAGCAGTTCTTC
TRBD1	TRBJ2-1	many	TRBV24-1	CATSEPTTGFSEQFF	TGTGCCACCAGTGAACCAACGACAGGGTTTAGTGAGCAGTTCTTC
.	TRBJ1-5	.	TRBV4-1	CASSQGIQWNQPQHF	TGCGCCAGCAGCCAAGGTATACAGTGGAATCAGCCCCAGCATTTT
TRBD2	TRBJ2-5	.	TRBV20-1	CRTRTSGRSVVCETQYF	TGCAGGACGAGGACTAGCGGGAGGTCCGTGGTATGTGAGACCCAGTACTTC
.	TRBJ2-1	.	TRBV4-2	CASSQPGEAEQFF	TGTGCCAGCAGCCAGCCGGGTGAGGCTGAGCAGTTCTTC
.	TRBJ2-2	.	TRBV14	CASSHSPSGRSYHGELFF	TGTGCCAGCAGCCACTCACCCTCAGGCAGGAGTTACCACGGGGAGCTGTTTTTT
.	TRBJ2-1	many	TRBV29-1	CSVEGWGDSVYNEQFF	TGCAGCGTTGAAGGGTGGGGGGATTCCGTCTACAATGAGCAGTTCTTC
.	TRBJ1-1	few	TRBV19	CASSPLLGAEAFF	TGTGCCAGTAGCCCTTTACTGGGGGCTGAAGCTTTCTTT
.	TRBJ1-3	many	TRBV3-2	CASSQDLAAGNTIYF	TGTGCCAGCAGCCAAGATTTGGCCGCTGGAAACACCATATATTTT
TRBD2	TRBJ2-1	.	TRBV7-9	CASGKTSGRDYNEQFF	TGTGCCAGCGGCAAGACTAGCGGGAGGGACTACAATGAGCAGTTCTTC
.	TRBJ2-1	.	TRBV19	CASSRSDTEQFF	TGTGCCAGTAGTCGTTCGGATACCGAGCAGTTCTTC
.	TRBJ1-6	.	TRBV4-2	CASSQARAPFSVTPLHF	TGTGCCAGCAGCCAGGCCCGGGCCCCATTCTCGGTTACACCCCTCCACTTT
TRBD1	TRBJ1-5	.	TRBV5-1	CASRTTGADQPQHF	TGCGCCAGCAGAACGACAGGGGCAGACCAGCCCCAGCATTTT
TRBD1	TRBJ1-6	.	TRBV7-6	CASSLLTGGFGSPLHF	TGTGCCAGCAGCCTGCTGACAGGGGGCTTTGGTTCACCCCTCCACTTT
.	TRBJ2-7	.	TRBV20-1	CSAADWDPYEQYF	TGCAGTGCGGCTGACTGGGACCCCTACGAGCAGTACTTC
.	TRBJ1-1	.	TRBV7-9	CASSWGFDLNTEAFF	TGTGCCAGCAGCTGGGGTTTTGATCTGAACACTGAAGCTTTCTTT
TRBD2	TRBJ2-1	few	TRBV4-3	CASSQGGAAYNEQFF	TGCGCCAGCAGCCAGGGAGGGGCGGCCTACAATGAGCAGTTCTTC
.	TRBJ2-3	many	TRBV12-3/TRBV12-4	CASSSGRGIRDTQYF	TGTGCCAGCAGTTCCGGCAGGGGAATTCGAGATACGCAGTATTTT
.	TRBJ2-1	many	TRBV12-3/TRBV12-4	CASKPSMGNEQFF	TGTGCCAGCAAACCCTCTATGGGGAATGAGCAGTTCTTC
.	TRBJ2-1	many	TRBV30	CAWSISSYNEQFF	TGTGCCTGGAGTATTAGCTCCTACAATGAGCAGTTCTTC
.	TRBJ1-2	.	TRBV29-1	CSALGSVGLGGYTF	TGCAGCGCCCTGGGGTCCGTTGGCCTTGGGGGCTACACCTTC
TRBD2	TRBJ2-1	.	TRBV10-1	CASGDGLAANNEQFF	TGCGCCAGCGGTGATGGACTAGCGGCCAACAATGAGCAGTTCTTC
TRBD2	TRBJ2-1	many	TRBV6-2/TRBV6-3	CASSGLAGRSYYNEQFF	TGTGCCAGCTCGGGACTAGCGGGAAGATCCTACTACAATGAGCAGTTCTTC
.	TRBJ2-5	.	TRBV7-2	CASSSWGTETQYF	TGTGCCAGCAGCTCCTGGGGTACAGAGACCCAGTACTTC
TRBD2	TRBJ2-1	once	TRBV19	CASSFSGTSYNEQFF	TGTGCCAGTAGTTTTAGCGGGACATCTTACAATGAGCAGTTCTTC
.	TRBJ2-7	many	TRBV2	CASMGWQGSSYEQYF	TGTGCCAGCATGGGGTGGCAGGGGAGCTCCTACGAGCAGTACTTC
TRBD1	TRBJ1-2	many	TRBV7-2	CASSSGGAYGYTF	TGTGCCAGCAGCTCAGGGGGGGCTTATGGCTACACCTTC